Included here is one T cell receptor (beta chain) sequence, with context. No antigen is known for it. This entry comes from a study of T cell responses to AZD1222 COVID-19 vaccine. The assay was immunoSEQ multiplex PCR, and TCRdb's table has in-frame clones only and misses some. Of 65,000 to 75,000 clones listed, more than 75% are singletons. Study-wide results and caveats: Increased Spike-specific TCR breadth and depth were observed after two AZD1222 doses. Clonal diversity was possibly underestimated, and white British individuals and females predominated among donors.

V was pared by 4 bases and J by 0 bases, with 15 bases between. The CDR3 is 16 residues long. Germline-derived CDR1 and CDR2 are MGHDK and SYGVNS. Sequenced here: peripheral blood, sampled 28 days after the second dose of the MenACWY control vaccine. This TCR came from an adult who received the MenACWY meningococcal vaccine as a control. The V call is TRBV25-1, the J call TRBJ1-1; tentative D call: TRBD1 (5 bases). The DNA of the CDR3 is TGTGCCAGCAGTGTCCTAGGGGCGCGAATGAACACTGAAGCTTTCTTT. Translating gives CASSVLGARMNTEAFF.